Each of the 19 T cell receptor beta chains below was sequenced from the same sample in a study of T cells in Graves' hyperthyroidism and ophthalmopathy. Authors of the study amplified TCR beta CDR3 regions from RNA transcripts. A first-round RT-PCR of the TCR CDR3 used the HTBI primer set. MiXCR, run by TCRdb on the multiplex PCR reads, gives a single entry per CDR3 protein. The sample carries 300,000 or so distinct CDR3 sequences, approximately 15% recorded once. Specimen: blood. All receptors derive from a woman in her sixties or seventies with Graves' ophthalmopathy.

The rearrangement links TRBV5-6 to TRBJ1-2; weak D call: TRBD1 (6 bases). V lost 4 bases to trimming and J lost 4 bases, with 14 bases between them. CDR3 length: 14 amino acids. Germline V lookup: CDR1 SGHDT, CDR2 YYEEEE. CDR3 coding DNA: TGTGCCAGCAGCCGTGGACAGAGACGCTATGGCTACACCTTC. It encodes CASSRGQRRYGYTF.

This clonotype was observed at least ten times. The CDR3 nucleotides are TGTGCCAGCAGGGGGAGGGGGCGAAACACCGGGGAGCTGTTTTTT. Encoded protein: CASRGRGRNTGELFF. The rearrangement uses TRBV6-2 or TRBV6-3 and TRBJ2-2; D is tentatively TRBD1 or TRBD2 (7 bases each). Per the germline V gene, CDR1 is MNHEY and CDR2 is SVGEGT. V lost 6 bases and J 2 bases, leaving 13 bases between the germline ends. The length of the CDR3 is 15 residues.

This clonotype has just a few counts. The genes are TRBV5-1 and TRBJ2-5; tentatively, D is TRBD2 (7 bases). CDR3 length: 13 residues. Trimming stripped 3 bases from V and 4 bases from J, with 10 bases between. CDR1 and CDR2 (germline): SGHRS, YFSETQ. CDR3 DNA sequence: TGCGCCAGCAGCTGGGGGGGCCCAGAGACCCAGTACTTC. It is translated as CASSWGGPETQYF.

The J gene is TRBJ1-2, the V gene TRBV3-1; the match to TRBD1 covers 9 bases. The CDR3 has 17 residues. V dropped 0 bases and J dropped 5; count of bases not matched to a gene: 10. Per germline, CDR1 LGHDT and CDR2 YNNKEL (reference sequence). The CDR3 DNA follows: TGTGCCAGCAGCCAAGATCGAACAGGGGGCGGTTTTTATGGCTACACCTTC. Translated: CASSQDRTGGGFYGYTF.

J is TRBJ1-1 and V is TRBV20-1; no reliable D call. The CDR3 is 13 residues long. The V gene lost 5 bases and the J gene lost 4 bases, with 14 bases spanning the gap. Germline assignment: CDR1 DFQATT and CDR2 SNEGSKA (reference sequence). In DNA form, the CDR3 reads TGCAGTGCTGGTTTGTCGGGTGGCACTGAAGCTTTCTTT. It is translated as CSAGLSGGTEAFF.

This clonotype was seen ten or more times. The chain uses TRBV7-2 and TRBJ2-7, with D unresolved. The CDR3 is made up of 11 amino acids. The germline CDR1 and CDR2 sequences are SGHTA and FQGNSA. The V gene lost 3 bases and the J gene lost 6 bases, with 6 bases spanning the gap. The DNA for the CDR3 is TGTGCCAGCAGCTTTGGCGGCGAGCAGTACTTC. Protein: CASSFGGEQYF. The full variable domain, in which reference TRBV7-2 and TRBJ2-7 provide the parts outside the CDR3, is GAGVSQSPSNKVTEKGKDVELRCDPISGHTALYWYRQSLGQGLEFLIYFQGNSAPDKSGLPSDRFSAERTGGSVSTLTIQRTQQEDSAVYLCASSFGGEQYFGPGTRLTVT.

This clonotype was seen just once. The chain has TRBV28 and TRBJ2-1, with TRBD2 matching 13 bases. Germline CDR1 MDHEN, CDR2 SYDVKM. CDR3 length: 18 amino acids. The V and J ends lost 8 bases and 8 bases, in that order; junction bases with no gene match: 18. The CDR3 DNA is TGTGCCAGCCATCACCGACTAGCGGGAGGCTTCGTGATGGATGAGCAGTTCTTC. Its translation: CASHHRLAGGFVMDEQFF. Full variable domain (outside the CDR3, taken from reference TRBV28 and TRBJ2-1): DVKVTQSSRYLVKRTGEKVFLECVQDMDHENMFWYRQDPGLGLRLIYFSYDVKMKEKGDIPEGYSVSREKKERFSLILESASTNQTSMYLCASHHRLAGGFVMDEQFFGPGTRLTVL.

This clonotype has just a few counts. The chain carries TRBV5-1 and TRBJ2-6; D gene uncertain. V was shortened by 5 bases and J by 4 bases, with 13 bases between the two germline ends. The CDR3 is made up of 15 amino acids. Germline values: CDR1 SGHRS, CDR2 YFSETQ. For the CDR3, the DNA is TGCGCCAGCAGTCTGGAGAGGACCGGGGCCAACGTCCTGACTTTC. Its translation is CASSLERTGANVLTF.

This clonotype was counted a single time. The gene calls are TRBV29-1 and TRBJ2-3; 9 nucleotides agree with TRBD2. V was clipped by 7 bases and J by 3 bases; unmatched bases: 11. The CDR3 has 15 amino acids. The V gene's germline CDR1 is SQVTM and CDR2 ANQGSEA. In DNA, the CDR3 is TGCAGCGCCCGGGCTAGCGGGGTAACGACAGATACGCAGTATTTT. It is translated as CSARASGVTTDTQYF.

Many counts were recorded for this clonotype. The chain employs TRBV2 and TRBJ1-6, with 10 bases fitting TRBD1. The CDR3 is 14 residues long. Germline assignment: CDR1 SNHLY and CDR2 FYNNEI. V dropped 6 bases and J dropped 14; count of bases not matched to a gene: 10. The CDR3 sequence is CASRPGQGSWTLHF. The CDR3 DNA sequence: TGTGCCAGCAGGCCGGGACAGGGGAGTTGGACCCTCCACTTT.

The table lists this clonotype with many counts. The chain links TRBV20-1 to TRBJ1-4; possible D gene TRBD1, 6 bases. Trimming left V 6 bases short and J 4 bases short, with 18 bases between. CDR1 and CDR2 from the germline V gene are DFQATT and SNEGSKA (reference sequence). The CDR3 length is 15 residues. The chain's CDR3 is CSAQTGPPNNEKLFF. The CDR3 nucleotides read TGCAGTGCCCAGACAGGACCCCCTAATAATGAAAAACTGTTTTTT.

This chain uses TRBV6-1 with TRBJ2-5; 8 bases agree with TRBD1. The ends lost 4 bases at V and 5 bases at J; junction bases unmatched: 3. The CDR3 runs 13 residues. The germline CDR1 and CDR2 sequences are MNHNS and SASEGT. CDR3 amino acids: CASSVDRAETQYF. The CDR3 DNA reads as TGTGCCAGCAGTGTGGACAGGGCCGAGACCCAGTACTTC.

The chain combines TRBV19 with TRBJ1-3; a weak D match, TRBD1 (5 bases). This CDR3 comprises 13 residues. V lost 9 bases and J lost 11, with 20 bases in between. Germline V gives CDR1 LNHDA, CDR2 SQIVND (reference sequence). CDR3 residues: CASRTRRGEPIYF. CDR3 DNA: TGTGCCAGCCGCACCCGTCGGGGGGAGCCCATATATTTT.

In the case of this clonotype: With a much larger clone just one base away, this may be a read error. The rearrangement links TRBV7-2 to TRBJ2-1; D unresolved. Germline values: CDR1 SGHTA, CDR2 FQGNSA. There are 13 residues in the CDR3. V gave up 5 bases and J gave up 10 bases, with 15 bases separating them. The DNA for the CDR3 is TGTGCCAGCAGCCCCGGCCCCAGCGACGAGCAGTTCTTC. Amino acid sequence: CASSPGPSDEQFF.

This rearrangement joins TRBV5-1 to TRBJ2-2; no clear D gene. The CDR3 has 15 residues. Germline V CDR1 and CDR2: SGHRS, YFSETQ. V lost 0 bases and J 4 bases, leaving 10 bases between the germline ends. CDR3 DNA: TGCGCCAGCAGCTTGGCCGAAGCAGGCACCGGGGAGCTGTTTTTT. It translates to CASSLAEAGTGELFF.

This clonotype came up a few times. A much larger clone differs from this one at a single base, so this may be a read error. V and J are TRBV27 and TRBJ2-7; 8 nucleotides match TRBD1. The CDR3 runs to 15 residues. V trimming: 5 bases; J trimming: 5 bases; junction bases outside the gene matches: 11. Germline assignment: CDR1 MNHEY and CDR2 SMNVEV (reference sequence). CDR3 loop: CASSLDRARFHEQYF. The CDR3 nucleotides are TGTGCCAGCAGTCTGGACAGGGCACGGTTCCACGAGCAGTACTTC.

This clonotype was seen many times. The CDR3 DNA follows: TGTGCCAGCTCACCAACCGACAGGGCAGAGACCCAGTACTTC. This sequence encodes CASSPTDRAETQYF. The J gene is TRBJ2-5, the V gene TRBV18; 7 nucleotides align to TRBD1. Unmatched junction bases numbered 4, after V lost 2 bases and J lost 4 bases. The CDR3 has 14 amino acids. CDR1 is KGHSH and CDR2 is LQKENI in the germline V gene.

This clonotype appeared many times. The chain carries TRBV5-1 and TRBJ1-6; D perhaps matches TRBD1 (5 bases). Germline CDR1 and CDR2: SGHRS and YFSETQ. Trimming took 0 bases from V and 10 from J, leaving 8 bases between them. The CDR3 runs to 13 residues. DNA of the CDR3: TGCGCCAGCAGCTTGGCCCGGGACTCACCCCTCCACTTT. It codes for CASSLARDSPLHF.

This clonotype was seen repeatedly, ten times or more. The chain is built from TRBV4-3 and TRBJ2-7; perhaps TRBD2 as D (6 bases). V dropped 1 base and J dropped 2 bases, with 12 bases sitting between them. Per the germline V gene, CDR1 is LGHNA and CDR2 is YSLEER. This CDR3 is 15 amino acids long. The DNA for the CDR3 is TGCGCCAGCAGCCAAGGGACGGGGAGGCCCTACGAGCAGTACTTC. Residues: CASSQGTGRPYEQYF.